These 30 T cell receptor beta chains were sequenced from one sample in a study of blood T cell repertoires in COVID-19. The assay was immunoSEQ multiplex PCR, and TCRdb's table has in-frame clones only and misses some. The table lists 90,000 to 120,000 clones, 84% of them singletons, with roughly 4.4% in the top ten. The sequencing sample was made of peripheral blood. These receptors were taken from a human donor in a cohort sampled during active COVID-19.

This chain joins TRBV27 and TRBJ1-2; a possible D gene is TRBD1 (5 bases). This CDR3 contains 15 residues. V was trimmed by 2 bases and J by 4 bases, leaving 14 bases between them. CDR1 and CDR2 (germline): MNHEY, SMNVEV (reference sequence). CDR3 sequence (DNA): TGTGCCAGCAGTTTACTGGGGGGAGAGGGCTATGGCTACACCTTC. It encodes CASSLLGGEGYGYTF.

This chain uses TRBV29-1 with TRBJ2-4; tentatively, D is TRBD2 (7 bases). Germline V gene lookup returns CDR1 SQVTM and CDR2 ANQGSEA. The CDR3 sequence is 14 residues long. V gave up 3 bases and J gave up 6 bases, with 15 bases separating them. The CDR3 coding sequence is TGCAGCGTTGACGTCGGGGGGCGAGGAAACATTCAGTACTTC. Translated, it gives CSVDVGGRGNIQYF.

This clone was detected only once. This sequence joins TRBV2 and TRBJ2-2; 8 nucleotides agree with TRBD1. Looked up from germline, CDR1 is SNHLY and CDR2 is FYNNEI. The trim removed 4 bases at V and 4 bases at J, leaving 11 bases unmatched. The length of the CDR3 is 17 residues. The CDR3, as DNA: TGTGCCAGCAGTGTCCTAACAGGGGGATATGGCACCGGGGAGCTGTTTTTT. Its protein product is CASSVLTGGYGTGELFF. The whole variable domain, remainder taken from reference TRBV2 and TRBJ2-2, is EPEVTQTPSHQVTQMGQEVILRCVPISNHLYFYWYRQILGQKVEFLVSFYNNEISEKSEIFDDQFSVERPDGSNFTLKIRSTKLEDSAMYFCASSVLTGGYGTGELFFGEGSRLTVL.

The chain combines TRBV18 with TRBJ1-3; no reliable D call. The germline V gene encodes CDR1 KGHSH and CDR2 LQKENI. CDR3 length equals 17 residues. Trimming took 2 bases from V and 2 from J, leaving 16 bases between them. The CDR3 loop reads CASSPSGAVLAGNTIYF. The CDR3 nucleotides are TGTGCCAGCTCACCATCAGGCGCCGTATTGGCTGGAAACACCATATATTTT.

The rearrangement links TRBV4-2 to TRBJ2-7; D perhaps matches TRBD2 (5 bases). This CDR3 has 16 amino acids. V gave up 3 bases and J gave up 0 bases, with 15 bases separating them. From germline, CDR1 is LGHNA and CDR2 YNFKEQ. CDR3 sequence (DNA): TGTGCCAGCAGCCACAGCTGGACTGACCTCTCCTACGAGCAGTACTTC. This encodes CASSHSWTDLSYEQYF.

The V call is TRBV19, the J call TRBJ1-1, with 7 nucleotides matching TRBD1. V lost 6 bases to trimming and J lost 11 bases; unmatched junction nucleotides: 15. Germline assignment: CDR1 LNHDA and CDR2 SQIVND (reference sequence). This CDR3 has 14 amino acids. CDR3 sequence (DNA): TGTGCCAGTAGCCAGCCCGGACAGGACCCATGGGCTTTCTTT. Amino acids: CASSQPGQDPWAFF.

The gene calls are TRBV27 and TRBJ2-1, with 9 bases that match TRBD2. V lost 2 bases, J lost 1 base, and 3 bases stayed unmatched. The CDR3 length is 16 residues. CDR1 and CDR2 from the germline V gene are MNHEY and SMNVEV (reference sequence). The CDR3 DNA sequence: TGTGCCAGCAGTTTAGATAGCGGGGGTTCCTACAATGAGCAGTTCTTC. This translates into CASSLDSGGSYNEQFF.

The V gene is TRBV2, the J gene TRBJ2-5; D is perhaps TRBD2 (5 bases). This CDR3 spans 13 amino acids. With 4 bases removed from V and 5 bases from J, the gap between germline ends came to 11 bases. The V gene's germline CDR1 is SNHLY and CDR2 FYNNEI. The CDR3 nucleotides read TGTGCCAGCAGTGTCGGGGTACGGGAGACCCAGTACTTC. It translates to CASSVGVRETQYF.

The chain uses TRBV27 and TRBJ1-6; D uncertain. Looked up from germline, CDR1 is MNHEY and CDR2 is SMNVEV (reference sequence). The CDR3 extends over 13 amino acids. The V end lost 2 bases, the J end lost 10 bases, and 9 bases lay between the germline ends. The CDR3 loop is CASSLHRESPLHF. CDR3 nucleotides: TGTGCCAGCAGTTTACACCGTGAGTCACCCCTCCACTTT.

A single count supports this clone. The chain carries TRBV3-1 (or the pseudogene TRBV3-2) and TRBJ1-3; possibly TRBD1 for D (5 bases). This CDR3 contains 14 residues. The V and J ends lost 8 bases and 5 bases respectively, with 16 bases between them. From germline, CDR1 is LGHDT and CDR2 YNNKEL (reference sequence). The chain's CDR3 is CASHEGGTRNTIYF. For the CDR3, the DNA is TGTGCCAGCCACGAGGGAGGGACTAGAAACACCATATATTTT.

This rearrangement joins TRBV7-9 to TRBJ2-5; D gene uncertain. V dropped 3 bases and J dropped 4 bases, with 9 bases sitting between them. The germline V gene has CDR1 SEHNR and CDR2 FQNEAQ (reference sequence). The CDR3 spans 13 residues. CDR3 sequence reads: CASSFSVRETQYF. CDR3 coding DNA: TGTGCCAGCAGCTTTTCGGTTCGAGAGACCCAGTACTTC.

The chain employs TRBV9 and TRBJ2-1, with D perhaps TRBD2 (7 bases). The CDR3 runs 17 residues. V gave up 7 bases and J gave up 3 bases, with 23 bases separating them. In germline, CDR1 is SGDLS, CDR2 YYNGEE. The CDR3 nucleotides are TGTGCCAGCTGGGGTTTGGGGGCGGGAGAGGTCTACAATGAGCAGTTCTTC. It codes for CASWGLGAGEVYNEQFF.

The chain employs TRBV5-3 and TRBJ2-7, with TRBD2 matching over 8 bases. TRBV5-3 is annotated as an ORF whose role is uncertain. The trim removed 10 bases at V and 3 bases at J, leaving 6 bases unmatched. This CDR3 comprises 12 residues. As DNA, the CDR3 is TGTGCCGCGGCGGGGGGCAACTACGAGCAGTACGTC. Amino acids: CAAAGGNYEQYV.

The rearrangement links TRBV5-1 to TRBJ1-6; 12 nucleotides match TRBD1. The V gene's germline CDR1 is SGHRS and CDR2 YFSETQ. Germline trimming cut 4 bases from V and 5 bases from J; bases unmatched to any gene: 4. This CDR3 comprises 16 residues. The CDR3 DNA is TGCGCCAGCAGCCCAGGGACAGGGGGCAATAATTCACCCCTCCACTTT. It translates to CASSPGTGGNNSPLHF.

The CDR3 bases are TGTGCCAGCATCGGGACAGGGGGCGGAAAACTGTTTTTT. Its translation: CASIGTGGGKLFF. The chain joins TRBV2 to TRBJ1-4, with TRBD1 matching over 12 bases. The V and J ends lost 7 bases and 10 bases, in that order; junction bases with no gene match: 4. Germline V CDR1 and CDR2: SNHLY, FYNNEI. The CDR3 loop spans 13 amino acids.

This sequence joins TRBV2 and TRBJ1-6; D call uncertain. The CDR3 is 13 amino acids. CDR1 and CDR2 from the germline V gene are SNHLY and FYNNEI. The ends were cut back, 6 bases at V and 8 bases at J, with 11 bases in the middle. CDR3: CASRWEGDSPLHF. In DNA form, the CDR3 reads TGTGCCAGCAGGTGGGAGGGTGATTCACCCCTCCACTTT. Filled out from reference TRBV2 and TRBJ1-6, the complete variable domain reads EPEVTQTPSHQVTQMGQEVILRCVPISNHLYFYWYRQILGQKVEFLVSFYNNEISEKSEIFDDQFSVERPDGSNFTLKIRSTKLEDSAMYFCASRWEGDSPLHFGNGTRLTVT.

This rearrangement joins TRBV5-1 to TRBJ1-5; D is possibly TRBD1 (6 bases). Between the trimmed V and J ends, which lost 4 bases and 0 bases, there was a span of 11 bases. From germline, CDR1 is SGHRS and CDR2 YFSETQ. The CDR3 runs to 15 residues. The CDR3 DNA follows: TGCGCCAGCAGCCAGGACAGTGATAGCAATCAGCCCCAGCATTTT. The encoded protein is CASSQDSDSNQPQHF.

This clone came up a few times. The chain is built from TRBV4-3 and TRBJ2-2; 8 bases are shared with TRBD2. The V gene's germline CDR1 is LGHNA and CDR2 YSLEER. V was pared by 0 bases and J by 6 bases, with 3 bases of the junction left unmatched. The CDR3 runs to 15 residues. The CDR3 DNA follows: TGCGCCAGCAGCCAAGATCGACTAGCGTCCGGGGAGCTGTTTTTT. Translating gives CASSQDRLASGELFF.

This chain uses TRBV25-1 with TRBJ2-1; 7 bases line up with TRBD2. Germline V lookup: CDR1 MGHDK, CDR2 SYGVNS. CDR3 length equals 15 residues. V was pared by 6 bases and J by 0 bases, with 5 bases of the junction left unmatched. Written as DNA, the CDR3 is TGTGCCAGCAGCTGGGGGGGTGGCTCCTACAATGAGCAGTTCTTC. Translated, it gives CASSWGGGSYNEQFF.

A single count supports this clone. This specimen includes other DNA sequences encoding the same CDR3. The V call is TRBV7-3, the J call TRBJ2-3; 9 nucleotides align to TRBD2. The CDR3 is 15 residues long. Germline CDR1 and CDR2: SGHTA and FQGTGA. The ends lost 3 bases at V and 4 bases at J; junction bases unmatched: 5. The CDR3 protein is CASSLLAGVADTQYF. DNA of the CDR3: TGTGCCAGCAGCTTGTTAGCGGGAGTGGCAGATACGCAGTATTTT.

The V gene is TRBV5-1, the J gene TRBJ2-2; TRBD2 aligns across 9 bases. CDR1 is SGHRS and CDR2 is YFSETQ in the germline V gene. V shed 2 bases and J 4 bases; nucleotides not matched to a gene: 3. The CDR3 contains 15 residues. The CDR3 DNA sequence: TGCGCCAGCAGCTTAGCTAGCGGGGTCACCGGGGAGCTGTTTTTT. Its protein is CASSLASGVTGELFF.

The V call is TRBV3-1 (or the pseudogene TRBV3-2), the J call TRBJ2-3, with TRBD2 identical over 13 bases. V lost 5 bases, J lost 3 bases, and 2 bases stayed unmatched. The CDR3 sequence is 15 residues long. The germline CDR1 and CDR2 sequences are LGHDT and YNNKEL (reference sequence). In DNA form, the CDR3 reads TGTGCCAGCAGCTTACTAGCGGGAGGGACAGATACGCAGTATTTT. Translated, it gives CASSLLAGGTDTQYF.

J is TRBJ1-5 and V is TRBV3-1 (or the pseudogene TRBV3-2); D not certain. Per germline, CDR1 LGHDT and CDR2 YNNKEL (reference sequence). V was shortened by 4 bases and J by 1 base, with 8 bases between the two germline ends. CDR3 length: 14 residues. The chain's CDR3 is CASSPSWSNQPQHF. CDR3 nucleotide sequence: TGTGCCAGCAGCCCCAGTTGGAGCAATCAGCCCCAGCATTTT.

This chain connects TRBV28 to TRBJ1-2, with D possibly matching TRBD1 (6 bases). V was trimmed by 7 bases and J by 0 bases, leaving 18 bases between them. This CDR3 is built from 16 residues. Germline V gene lookup returns CDR1 MDHEN and CDR2 SYDVKM. CDR3 nucleotide sequence: TGTGCCAGCACCCCTCCCCCGGGACACACTAACTATGGCTACACCTTC. Its protein product is CASTPPPGHTNYGYTF.

The chain links TRBV5-6 to TRBJ1-3; D not resolved. The length of the CDR3 is 14 residues. Germline CDR1 reads SGHDT; CDR2 reads YYEEEE. V lost 5 bases and J 0 bases, leaving 9 bases between the germline ends. This CDR3 reads CASRTRGSGNTIYF. The CDR3 DNA follows: TGTGCCAGCAGAACTCGCGGCTCTGGAAACACCATATATTTT.

The CDR3 here is CAWRPGLEAETQYF. In DNA, the CDR3 is TGTGCCTGGAGGCCGGGACTAGAAGCGGAGACCCAGTACTTC. The chain is built from TRBV30 and TRBJ2-5; 8 bases map to TRBD2. V lost 3 bases and J lost 5; bases outside the gene matches: 8. The CDR3 is made up of 14 amino acids. From germline, CDR1 is GTSNPN and CDR2 SVGIG (reference sequence).

This clone was observed a few times. This chain connects TRBV7-3 to TRBJ2-1, with 14 bases identical to TRBD2. The germline V gene encodes CDR1 SGHTA and CDR2 FQGTGA. The ends lost 5 bases at V and 8 bases at J; junction bases unmatched: 5. This CDR3 is 15 amino acids long. This chain's CDR3 is CASSPGLAGVYEQFF. The CDR3 DNA reads TGTGCCAGCAGCCCGGGACTAGCGGGAGTGTATGAGCAGTTCTTC.

In DNA form, the CDR3 reads TGTGCCAGCAGCTTAAGGGCCCAAAACATTCAGTACTTC. This encodes CASSLRAQNIQYF. The genes are TRBV7-3 and TRBJ2-4; no clear D. The CDR3 spans 13 residues. CDR1 is SGHTA and CDR2 is FQGTGA in the germline V gene. The V and J ends lost 1 base and 5 bases respectively, with 6 bases between them.

The chain couples TRBV7-8 to TRBJ2-7, with a weak D call TRBD2 (6 bases). V gave up 5 bases and J gave up 6 bases, with 14 bases separating them. This CDR3 has 13 amino acids. Germline CDR1 and CDR2: SGHVS and FQNEAQ. CDR3 sequence reads: CASSPSRLVEQYV. The CDR3 coding sequence is TGTGCCAGCAGCCCTTCCCGACTAGTCGAGCAGTACGTC.

This sequence joins TRBV7-2 and TRBJ2-3; tentative D call: TRBD1 (6 bases). The germline V gene has CDR1 SGHTA and CDR2 FQGNSA. The CDR3 totals 15 residues. V shed 5 bases and J shed 3 bases, with 15 bases lying between them. The CDR3 reads CASSVQGSVTDTQYF. In nucleotides, the CDR3 is TGTGCCAGCAGCGTACAGGGTTCTGTGACAGATACGCAGTATTTT.